The 31 T cell receptor beta chains listed next were all sequenced from one sample in a study of T cell repertoires in MIS-A myocarditis. The protocol was immunoSEQ multiplex PCR, while the TCRdb copy is restricted to in-frame clones and leaves out a portion. The sample records roughly 12,000 clones, about 80% being singletons. Material: right ventricle heart tissue obtained at autopsy. Receptors were obtained from a young man with fulminant myocarditis from multisystem inflammatory syndrome in adults (MIS-A) after COVID-19.

The CDR3 nucleotides are TGTGCCAGCAGCTTAAGACCCCGGACAGCCCTAAAATCCTATGGCTACACCTTC. Encoded protein: CASSLRPRTALKSYGYTF. The chain couples TRBV7-2 to TRBJ1-2; D might be TRBD1 (6 bases). Trimming pared 2 bases from V and 4 bases from J, leaving 23 bases between. The germline V gene encodes CDR1 SGHTA and CDR2 FQGNSA. The CDR3 covers 18 residues.

The chain recombines TRBV10-3 with TRBJ2-2; TRBD1 agrees at 10 bases. CDR1 and CDR2 (germline): ENHRY, SYGVKD. The CDR3 is made up of 13 amino acids. V shed 10 bases, J shed 11 bases, and the junction held 10 bases outside the gene matches. CDR3 DNA: TGTGCCACCCGGGACAGGGGTGAATCAGAGCTGTTTTTT. This encodes CATRDRGESELFF.

The chain is built from TRBV6-5 and TRBJ1-3, with D unresolved. The V gene's germline CDR1 is MNHEY and CDR2 SVGAGI. CDR3 length equals 11 residues. The V end was cut by 8 bases, the J end by 3 bases, with 5 bases between. The chain's CDR3 is CASQIGNTIYF. CDR3 coding DNA: TGTGCCAGCCAGATTGGAAACACCATATATTTT.

This chain uses TRBV6-5 with TRBJ1-2; unclear D gene. V was pared by 7 bases and J by 0 bases, with 6 bases between. CDR1 is MNHEY and CDR2 is SVGAGI in the germline V gene. The CDR3 has 12 residues. The CDR3 reads CASTLPNYGYTF. As DNA, the CDR3 is TGTGCCAGCACTCTCCCTAACTATGGCTACACCTTC.

The chain joins TRBV10-3 to TRBJ2-7; tentative D call: TRBD1 (6 bases). Trimming stripped 3 bases from V and 1 base from J, with 16 bases between. The germline V gene has CDR1 ENHRY and CDR2 SYGVKD. The CDR3 is 16 residues long. The CDR3 loop reads CAISEGRDTGSYEQYF. For the CDR3, the DNA is TGTGCCATCAGTGAAGGCCGGGACACCGGATCCTACGAGCAGTACTTC.

A note on this clone: One end of the junction does not line up with germline, which may come from a read error. The rearrangement joins TRBV28 to TRBJ1-6; D ambiguous. Germline V CDR1 and CDR2: MDHEN, SYDVKM. The CDR3 totals 14 residues. CDR3 loop: CASGSLGVSSSLHF. The CDR3 DNA reads as TGTGCCAGCGGCAGTCTCGGAGTATCTTCATCCCTCCACTTT.

The rearrangement links TRBV5-1 to TRBJ2-5, with TRBD1 identical over 11 bases. This CDR3 spans 16 amino acids. Germline CDR1 and CDR2: SGHRS and YFSETQ. Trimming at V came to 3 bases and at J to 4 bases, leaving 8 bases not matched to a gene. DNA for the CDR3: TGCGCCAGCAGCTCTCCGGGACAGGGGGTAGGAGAGACCCAGTACTTC. Protein: CASSSPGQGVGETQYF.

The chain couples TRBV2 to TRBJ2-1; 9 nucleotides match TRBD1. V lost 4 bases, J lost 6 bases, and 4 bases stayed unmatched. The CDR3 consists of 14 residues. Germline CDR1 and CDR2: SNHLY and FYNNEI. CDR3 coding DNA: TGTGCCAGCAGTGCGTGGGACAGGGCCAATGAGCAGTTCTTC. Translated: CASSAWDRANEQFF.

This clone has a single count. The chain combines TRBV6-5 with TRBJ1-4; D perhaps matches TRBD1 (6 bases). Germline values: CDR1 MNHEY, CDR2 SVGAGI. This CDR3 comprises 14 residues. V was shortened by 11 bases and J by 2 bases, with 15 bases between the two germline ends. Written as DNA, the CDR3 is TGTGCCGCGGGGGGCGAGGCGACTAATGAAAAACTGTTTTTT. Translation gives CAAGGEATNEKLFF.

V gene TRBV15 combines with J gene TRBJ1-4, with D maybe TRBD1 (5 bases). With 10 bases removed from V and 6 bases from J, the gap between germline ends came to 15 bases. This CDR3 has 13 amino acids. CDR1 is LNHNV and CDR2 is YYDKDF in the germline V gene (reference sequence). The CDR3 nucleotides are TGTGCCATATCCGGGGGAGGCGATGAAAAACTGTTTTTT. Residues: CAISGGGDEKLFF.

V usage is TRBV6-1 and J usage is TRBJ1-1; D ambiguous. The germline V gene has CDR1 MNHNS and CDR2 SASEGT. This CDR3 region has 15 residues. The ends were cut back, 1 base at V and 0 bases at J, with 9 bases in the middle. This CDR3 is CASSEEFSMNTEAFF. The CDR3 DNA reads TGTGCCAGCAGTGAAGAGTTTTCAATGAACACTGAAGCTTTCTTT.

This sequence joins TRBV19 and TRBJ1-5; D not resolved. Germline CDR1 LNHDA, CDR2 SQIVND (reference sequence). Trimming left V 3 bases short and J 5 bases short, with 5 bases between. CDR3 size: 12 residues. CDR3 loop: CASSILYQPQHF. The CDR3 DNA follows: TGTGCCAGTAGTATCCTCTATCAGCCCCAGCATTTT. Based on the CDR3 plus reference TRBV19 and TRBJ1-5, the full variable domain is DGGITQSPKYLFRKEGQNVTLSCEQNLNHDAMYWYRQDPGQGLRLIYYSQIVNDFQKGDIAEGYSVSREKKESFPLTVTSAQKNPTAFYLCASSILYQPQHFGDGTRLSIL.

The chain links TRBV9 to TRBJ1-1; no clear D. Germline V gene lookup returns CDR1 SGDLS and CDR2 YYNGEE. V gave up 0 bases and J gave up 2 bases, with 8 bases separating them. The CDR3 runs 14 residues. The CDR3 loop is CASSVEGINTEAFF. The CDR3, as DNA: TGTGCCAGCAGCGTAGAAGGGATCAACACTGAAGCTTTCTTT.

The J gene is TRBJ1-5, the V gene TRBV9; D remains ambiguous. CDR1 and CDR2 from the germline V gene are SGDLS and YYNGEE. V lost 1 base to trimming and J lost 4 bases, with 6 bases between them. The CDR3 totals 13 residues. This chain's CDR3 is CASSVWANQPQHF. CDR3 sequence (DNA): TGTGCCAGCAGCGTATGGGCAAATCAGCCCCAGCATTTT.

The chain uses TRBV6-6 and TRBJ2-7; 8 bases agree with TRBD1. CDR1 and CDR2 (germline): MNHNY, SVGAGI (reference sequence). J was trimmed by 0 bases and V by 6 bases; bases with no gene match: 7. CDR3 size: 15 residues. CDR3 sequence: CASSRDRGSSYEQYF. The CDR3 DNA is TGTGCCAGCAGCAGAGACAGGGGAAGCTCCTACGAGCAGTACTTC.

V and J are TRBV11-2 and TRBJ2-7; TRBD1 agrees at 7 bases. CDR1 and CDR2 (germline): SGHAT, FQNNGV. This CDR3 comprises 17 residues. With V trimmed by 1 base and J by 0 bases, 9 bases remained unmatched. CDR3 protein: CASSLGLGGQSSYEQYF. CDR3 DNA sequence: TGTGCCAGCAGCTTAGGTTTAGGGGGACAGAGCTCCTACGAGCAGTACTTC.

The chain links TRBV4-2 to TRBJ2-7; D unresolved. Germline V gene data show CDR1 as LGHNA and CDR2 as YNFKEQ. This CDR3 comprises 15 residues. The V gene lost 0 bases and the J gene lost 2 bases, with 11 bases spanning the gap. The CDR3 protein is CASSQESDTAYEQYF. The CDR3 nucleotides read TGTGCCAGCAGCCAAGAGTCGGATACAGCCTACGAGCAGTACTTC.

The J gene is TRBJ1-6, the V gene TRBV7-8, with D unresolved. Per the germline V gene, CDR1 is SGHVS and CDR2 is FQNEAQ. V gave up 4 bases and J gave up 9 bases, with 13 bases separating them. CDR3 size: 14 residues. CDR3 residues: CASSSPPLGSPLHF. CDR3 DNA: TGTGCCAGCAGCTCCCCCCCCCTGGGTTCACCCCTCCACTTT.

A single count supports this clone. The J gene is TRBJ1-4, the V gene TRBV24-1; weak D call: TRBD1 (6 bases). Per the germline V gene, CDR1 is KGHDR and CDR2 is SFDVKD. The CDR3 extends over 15 amino acids. V lost 3 bases and J 4 bases, leaving 11 bases between the germline ends. The CDR3 nucleotides read TGTGCCACCAGTGATCCAGGGACAAGTAATGAAAAACTGTTTTTT. This gives the protein CATSDPGTSNEKLFF.

As DNA, the CDR3 is TGCGCCAGCAGTTACCGGGAGAGCACAGATACGCAGTATTTT. Translating it yields CASSYRESTDTQYF. The chain joins TRBV10-1 to TRBJ2-3; TRBD2 is a possible D gene (6 bases). Trimming removed 5 bases from V and 0 bases from J, with 9 bases in between. Germline CDR1 and CDR2: WNHNN and SYGVQD (reference sequence). This CDR3 region has 14 residues.

The V and J genes are TRBV7-3 and TRBJ1-2; perhaps TRBD1 as D (6 bases). The CDR3 length is 18 residues. V was shortened by 4 bases and J by 3 bases, with 24 bases between the two germline ends. Germline V lookup: CDR1 SGHTA, CDR2 FQGTGA. The CDR3 region is CASSSHGGHGDLDYGYTF. The CDR3 bases are TGTGCCAGCAGCTCCCATGGGGGGCATGGCGATCTAGACTATGGCTACACCTTC.

As DNA, the CDR3 is TGTGCCAGCTCACCACCAACACAGTACAAAAACATTCAGTACTTC. Translating it yields CASSPPTQYKNIQYF. This sequence joins TRBV18 and TRBJ2-4; unclear D gene. Deletions cut 0 bases from V and 3 bases from J, with 9 bases between. The CDR3 has 15 amino acids. Germline V gene data show CDR1 as KGHSH and CDR2 as LQKENI.

This clone occurred a few times. The rearrangement links TRBV12-3 or TRBV12-4 to TRBJ1-6, with D unresolved. The V end lost 3 bases, the J end lost 8 bases, and 5 bases lay between the germline ends. This CDR3 contains 12 residues. CDR3 bases: TGTGCCAGCAGTTTTTTTCATTCACCCCTCCACTTT. Translation gives CASSFFHSPLHF.

This clone showed up just once. This chain links TRBV5-8 with TRBJ2-7; 10 bases fit TRBD2. V shed 3 bases, J shed 3 bases, and the junction held 6 bases outside the gene matches. CDR3 length equals 15 residues. Germline V gene lookup returns CDR1 SGHTS and CDR2 YDEGEE. This CDR3 reads CASSWLAGESYEQYF. CDR3 DNA: TGTGCCAGCAGCTGGCTAGCGGGAGAAAGCTACGAGCAGTACTTC.

V and J are TRBV14 and TRBJ2-7; weak D call: TRBD1 (7 bases). The CDR3 runs to 14 residues. Trimming stripped 2 bases from V and 6 bases from J, with 14 bases between. CDR1 SGHDN and CDR2 FVKESK come from the germline V gene. The CDR3 region has the DNA TGTGCCAGCAGCCAATTTGCAGGGGGGCTCGAGCAGTACTTC. Its translation: CASSQFAGGLEQYF.

The chain couples TRBV12-3 or TRBV12-4 to TRBJ1-5; tentatively, D is TRBD1 (5 bases). This CDR3 has 13 residues. The germline V and J ends were trimmed by 9 bases and 4 bases, with 13 bases remaining between them. The CDR3 region is CASRPQGNQPQHF. The CDR3 bases are TGTGCCAGTAGACCCCAGGGAAATCAGCCCCAGCATTTT.

The chain combines TRBV7-2 with TRBJ1-6; D not resolved. Germline lookup yields CDR1 SGHTA and CDR2 FQGNSA. The V and J ends lost 1 base and 10 bases respectively, with 14 bases between them. This CDR3 has 15 amino acids. CDR3 nucleotides: TGTGCCAGCAGCTTAGAAGGTGGCTCCCAGTCACCCCTCCACTTT. Its protein is CASSLEGGSQSPLHF.

This chain joins TRBV19 and TRBJ1-1; the D gene is possibly TRBD1 (6 bases). Germline V gives CDR1 LNHDA, CDR2 SQIVND (reference sequence). Trimming cost V 2 bases and J 1 base, with 14 bases left between them. CDR3 length equals 16 residues. The DNA of the CDR3 is TGTGCCAGTAGTATAAATGCGGGGGGACAGAACACTGAAGCTTTCTTT. It yields the protein CASSINAGGQNTEAFF.

The chain employs TRBV6-6 and TRBJ1-1, with 7 bases identical to TRBD1. Germline V gene sequence: CDR1 MNHNY, CDR2 SVGAGI (reference sequence). The CDR3 has 15 amino acids. V lost 2 bases and J lost 1; bases outside the gene matches: 4. DNA for the CDR3: TGTGCCAGCAGTTACGGGACAGATTCGAACACTGAAGCTTTCTTT. As protein: CASSYGTDSNTEAFF.

This clone was detected a few times. The CDR3 sequence is CASSLAASPQPQHF. CDR3 nucleotide sequence: TGTGCCAGCAGCTTAGCCGCTTCGCCCCAGCCCCAGCATTTT. The gene calls are TRBV7-9 and TRBJ1-5, with no clear D. The CDR3 runs 14 residues. Trimming took 0 bases from V and 7 from J, leaving 10 bases between them. Germline V CDR1 and CDR2: SEHNR, FQNEAQ (reference sequence).

This clone was detected only once. The CDR3 DNA reads as TGTGCCAGCAGTTTGGCGGGGGCAAAAGGCTACACCTTC. Translating it yields CASSLAGAKGYTF. The chain combines TRBV12-3 or TRBV12-4 with TRBJ1-2, with D possibly TRBD1 on 6 matching bases. CDR3 length: 13 residues. V was trimmed by 3 bases and J by 8 bases, leaving 13 bases between them.